The 29 T cell receptor beta chains presented below share a single source sample, sequenced in a study of blood T cell repertoires in COVID-19. Clones were read by immunoSEQ multiplex PCR, and TCRdb kept only the in-frame ones, dropping some. The sample has about 240,000 clones; roughly 80% are singletons. The source material was peripheral blood. The receptors here all came from a woman aged 55 to 70 with active or convalescent COVID-19.

The table lists this clone with a few counts. The genes are TRBV12-3 or TRBV12-4 and TRBJ1-2, with 8 bases matching TRBD1. V lost 8 bases, J lost 4 bases, and 3 bases stayed unmatched. The CDR3 has 12 residues. CDR3 DNA sequence: TGTGCCAGCGGACAGGGCTTCTATGGCTACACCTTC. Amino acids: CASGQGFYGYTF.

This chain joins TRBV30 and TRBJ1-1; 7 bases fit TRBD1. This CDR3 contains 13 residues. The junction had 0 bases not matched to a gene; V was cut back by 2 bases and J by 0 bases. Germline V gene sequence: CDR1 GTSNPN, CDR2 SVGIG (reference sequence). This chain's CDR3 is CAWSTGVNTEAFF. For the CDR3, the DNA is TGTGCCTGGAGTACAGGGGTGAACACTGAAGCTTTCTTT.

The gene calls are TRBV19 and TRBJ1-2; 7 nucleotides match TRBD1. CDR1 is LNHDA, CDR2 SQIVND, per germline (reference sequence). V was clipped by 5 bases and J by 2 bases; unmatched bases: 5. The length of the CDR3 is 14 residues. Written as DNA, the CDR3 is TGTGCCAGTAGTCTACAGGGGTTGAACTATGGCTACACCTTC. Translation: CASSLQGLNYGYTF.

The rearrangement uses TRBV7-3 and TRBJ1-6; D is undetermined. Trimming removed 5 bases at V and 7 bases at J, with 9 bases between. Germline V gene sequence: CDR1 SGHTA, CDR2 FQGTGA. The CDR3 consists of 13 residues. The CDR3 DNA is TGTGCCAGCAGCCCCCACCTAAATTCACCCCTCCACTTT. Translating it yields CASSPHLNSPLHF.

The rearrangement uses TRBV5-1 and TRBJ2-3; 15 nucleotides line up with TRBD2. J gave up 0 bases and V 4 bases, and 9 bases lay outside the gene matches. Per the germline V gene, CDR1 is SGHRS and CDR2 is YFSETQ. This CDR3 has 19 residues. CDR3 residues: CASSHTGTSGGRSTDTQYF. The CDR3 coding sequence is TGCGCCAGCAGCCACACCGGGACTAGCGGGGGGAGAAGCACAGATACGCAGTATTTT. Filled out from reference TRBV5-1 and TRBJ2-3, the complete variable domain reads KAGVTQTPRYLIKTRGQQVTLSCSPISGHRSVSWYQQTPGQGLQFLFEYFSETQRNKGNFPGRFSGRQFSNSRSEMNVSTLELGDSALYLCASSHTGTSGGRSTDTQYFGPGTRLTVL.

This chain links TRBV7-2 with TRBJ2-1, with 7 bases identical to TRBD2. The CDR3 spans 13 residues. The V and J ends lost 2 bases and 12 bases, in that order; junction bases with no gene match: 7. Germline-derived CDR1 and CDR2 are SGHTA and FQGNSA. The CDR3 here is CASSLNLAASQFF. CDR3 bases: TGTGCCAGCAGCTTAAACCTAGCGGCCTCGCAGTTCTTC.

The chain couples TRBV7-6 to TRBJ2-5, with 11 positions matching TRBD2. From germline, CDR1 is SGHVS and CDR2 FNYEAQ. Unmatched junction bases numbered 7, after V lost 4 bases and J lost 3 bases. This CDR3 spans 16 amino acids. CDR3 DNA sequence: TGTGCCAGCAGCTCAGCCTTAGCGGGGGGGGAAGAGACCCAGTACTTC. It yields the protein CASSSALAGGEETQYF.

V gene TRBV7-3 combines with J gene TRBJ2-1, with D perhaps matching TRBD2 (7 bases). This CDR3 region has 13 residues. CDR1 and CDR2 from the germline V gene are SGHTA and FQGTGA. Trimming removed 4 bases at V and 6 bases at J, with 10 bases between. CDR3 sequence (DNA): TGTGCCAGCAGCTCGCGGGGGCTCAATGAGCAGTTCTTC. This gives the protein CASSSRGLNEQFF.

This clone was picked up one time. The chain joins TRBV18 to TRBJ1-2, with 8 positions matching TRBD1. Germline V gene data show CDR1 as KGHSH and CDR2 as LQKENI. V gave up 6 bases and J gave up 7 bases; unmatched junction bases: 4. The CDR3 contains 12 residues. DNA for the CDR3: TGTGCCAGCTCGACAGGGGAGGGTGGCTACACCTTC. Protein: CASSTGEGGYTF.

The V call is TRBV4-1, the J call TRBJ2-2, with a possible D match to TRBD2 (6 bases). There are 20 residues in the CDR3. The V end lost 3 bases, the J end lost 0 bases, and 23 bases lay between the germline ends. In germline, CDR1 is MGHRA, CDR2 YSYEKL. DNA for the CDR3: TGCGCCAGCAGCCACATTGTGTCCCCCCCGGAGGGCCCGAACACCGGGGAGCTGTTTTTT. This encodes CASSHIVSPPEGPNTGELFF.

This chain connects TRBV5-1 to TRBJ2-1, with 7 bases aligning to TRBD1. The trim removed 4 bases at V and 5 bases at J, leaving 9 bases unmatched. The germline gives CDR1 SGHRS, CDR2 YFSETQ. The CDR3 loop spans 15 amino acids. The CDR3 is CASSPRRTGDNEQFF. CDR3 DNA sequence: TGCGCCAGCAGCCCGAGAAGGACAGGCGACAATGAGCAGTTCTTC.

V is TRBV19 and J is TRBJ2-6, with TRBD1 matching over 7 bases. Germline V lookup: CDR1 LNHDA, CDR2 SQIVND (reference sequence). The trim removed 5 bases at V and 1 base at J, leaving 11 bases unmatched. The CDR3 spans 18 residues. The CDR3 DNA reads TGTGCCAGTAGTCGGAGGACAGGCGCCCGGTCTGGGGCCAACGTCCTGACTTTC. Its protein is CASSRRTGARSGANVLTF.

The chain has TRBV3-1 (or the pseudogene TRBV3-2) and TRBJ1-1; D gene uncertain. V lost 3 bases and J 2 bases, leaving 4 bases between the germline ends. This CDR3 comprises 12 residues. From germline, CDR1 is LGHDT and CDR2 YNNKEL (reference sequence). The CDR3 nucleotides are TGTGCCAGCAGCCATTTAAACACTGAAGCTTTCTTT. It encodes CASSHLNTEAFF.

The chain uses TRBV2 and TRBJ1-2, with D perhaps matching TRBD1 (5 bases). Per germline, CDR1 SNHLY and CDR2 FYNNEI. The germline V and J ends were trimmed by 4 bases and 4 bases, with 16 bases remaining between them. The CDR3 covers 15 residues. The CDR3 is CASSADSSLLYGYTF. Here the CDR3 DNA reads TGTGCCAGCAGTGCCGACAGTTCTCTGCTCTATGGCTACACCTTC.

V usage is TRBV30 and J usage is TRBJ2-7, with a possible D match to TRBD2 (6 bases). Trimming shortened V by 0 bases and J by 4 bases, and 16 bases separated the two germline ends. CDR3 length: 15 residues. The V gene's germline CDR1 is GTSNPN and CDR2 SVGIG (reference sequence). CDR3 in amino acids: CAWSVRRGGTYEQYF. CDR3 coding DNA: TGTGCCTGGAGTGTACGTCGTGGAGGGACTTACGAGCAGTACTTC.

The CDR3 reads CASNQRGAPGEQYF. DNA of the CDR3: TGTGCCAGCAATCAACGGGGGGCGCCTGGGGAGCAGTACTTC. V usage is TRBV2 and J usage is TRBJ2-7; maybe TRBD2 (7 bases). Looked up from germline, CDR1 is SNHLY and CDR2 is FYNNEI. The ends were cut back, 7 bases at V and 7 bases at J, with 20 bases in the middle. This CDR3 has 14 residues.

The chain combines TRBV9 with TRBJ1-4, with 7 bases fitting TRBD1. This CDR3 spans 17 amino acids. The V gene's germline CDR1 is SGDLS and CDR2 YYNGEE. Trimming removed 4 bases from V and 3 bases from J; junction bases left unmatched: 12. CDR3 bases: TGTGCCAGCAGCCTTGGACCGCAGGGGGAACCTAATGAAAAACTGTTTTTT. Its translation: CASSLGPQGEPNEKLFF.

This chain links TRBV14 with TRBJ2-3; no clear D. The CDR3 loop spans 14 amino acids. Germline V gene data show CDR1 as SGHDN and CDR2 as FVKESK. Trimming cost V 4 bases and J 9 bases, with 17 bases left between them. CDR3 nucleotides: TGTGCCAGCAGCCCCCGACTGGCCTTTGGGACGCAGTATTTT. Protein sequence: CASSPRLAFGTQYF.

The V and J genes are TRBV6-5 and TRBJ2-7, with D perhaps TRBD1 (7 bases). Trimming stripped 5 bases from V and 1 base from J, with 15 bases between. The CDR3 totals 15 residues. Germline loops: CDR1 MNHEY, CDR2 SVGAGI. CDR3 nucleotide sequence: TGTGCCAGCAGTCCGGGGGCAGGGGGATCCTACGAGCAGTACTTC. It specifies CASSPGAGGSYEQYF.

This clone was counted only a few times. V gene TRBV11-1 combines with J gene TRBJ2-1; unclear D gene. CDR3 length: 14 amino acids. Trimming left V 2 bases short and J 5 bases short, with 10 bases between. Germline CDR1 and CDR2: SGHAT and FQDESV (reference sequence). The CDR3 nucleotides are TGTGCCAGCAGCTTAATTCGAACGGACAATGAGCAGTTCTTC. Translated, it gives CASSLIRTDNEQFF.

The V gene is TRBV19, the J gene TRBJ1-4; 7 nucleotides match TRBD1. The CDR3 spans 15 residues. Germline lookup yields CDR1 LNHDA and CDR2 SQIVND (reference sequence). The ends lost 7 bases at V and 7 bases at J; junction bases unmatched: 12. DNA of the CDR3: TGTGCCAGTACCCCGAGGGCAGGGGGAAGTGAAAAACTGTTTTTT. This gives the protein CASTPRAGGSEKLFF.

V and J are TRBV2 and TRBJ1-2; D unresolved. From germline, CDR1 is SNHLY and CDR2 FYNNEI. This CDR3 comprises 13 residues. V lost 1 base and J 7 bases, leaving 10 bases between the germline ends. The CDR3 bases are TGTGCCAGCAGTGAAGTTGGTCAGTCTGGCTACACCTTC. Translating it yields CASSEVGQSGYTF.

The V call is TRBV7-2, the J call TRBJ2-1; TRBD2 agrees at 7 bases. There are 17 residues in the CDR3. After removal of 4 bases from V and 4 bases from J, the junction contained 13 bases not matched to a gene. CDR1 SGHTA and CDR2 FQGNSA come from the germline V gene. In DNA, the CDR3 is TGTGCCAGCAGCTCCCGACTAGCCCCCCTGGGGTACAATGAGCAGTTCTTC. Its translation is CASSSRLAPLGYNEQFF.

The CDR3 region has the DNA TGTGCCAGCGGGGAACAGAGGGTCGGAAACACCATATATTTT. Translating gives CASGEQRVGNTIYF. The J gene is TRBJ1-3, the V gene TRBV6-5; D is unclear. The germline V and J ends were trimmed by 8 bases and 4 bases, with 15 bases remaining between them. The CDR3 has 14 residues. Germline CDR1 and CDR2: MNHEY and SVGAGI.

J is TRBJ1-1 and V is TRBV28; a possible D gene is TRBD1 (6 bases). Trimming pared 3 bases from V and 10 bases from J, leaving 9 bases between. The CDR3 sequence is 11 residues long. Per germline, CDR1 MDHEN and CDR2 SYDVKM. CDR3 protein: CASSFLGAAFF. The CDR3 DNA reads TGTGCCAGCAGTTTTCTGGGGGCAGCTTTCTTT.

The chain is built from TRBV21-1 and TRBJ1-5; the table calls TRBD1, which could not be checked here. TRBV21-1 corresponds to a pseudogene. The CDR3 extends over 14 amino acids. This CDR3 is CASSNSPGGQPQHF. In DNA, the CDR3 is TGTGCCAGCAGCAATTCGCCAGGGGGACAGCCCCAGCATTTT.

V is TRBV9 and J is TRBJ2-3, with D hard to call. Germline-derived CDR1 and CDR2 are SGDLS and YYNGEE. The CDR3 has 15 residues. Trimming shortened V by 0 bases and J by 1 base, and 9 bases separated the two germline ends. CDR3 nucleotides: TGTGCCAGCAGCGTAGGGGTTCTAGGCACAGATACGCAGTATTTT. Translating gives CASSVGVLGTDTQYF. The whole variable domain, filled in from reference TRBV9 and TRBJ2-3, reads DSGVTQTPKHLITATGQRVTLRCSPRSGDLSVYWYQQSLDQGLQFLIQYYNGEERAKGNILERFSAQQFPDLHSELNLSSLELGDSALYFCASSVGVLGTDTQYFGPGTRLTVL.

The chain uses TRBV18 and TRBJ2-1, with D possibly TRBD2 on 6 matching bases. V lost 4 bases, J lost 9 bases, and 19 bases lay in between. Germline V CDR1 and CDR2: KGHSH, LQKENI. This CDR3 comprises 15 residues. The CDR3 bases are TGTGCCAGCTCACAGCCGGGGGACCCTAGAATTGAGCAGTTCTTC. Encoded protein: CASSQPGDPRIEQFF.

The rearrangement links TRBV2 to TRBJ2-7, with D perhaps TRBD1 (5 bases). Germline values: CDR1 SNHLY, CDR2 FYNNEI. The ends were cut back, 4 bases at V and 6 bases at J, with 16 bases in the middle. This CDR3 is 14 amino acids long. This CDR3 is CASSGPRVVTEQYF. Here the CDR3 DNA reads TGTGCCAGCAGTGGCCCCAGGGTGGTCACCGAGCAGTACTTC.